The 13 T cell receptor beta chains in this list originate from one sample, sequenced in a study of radiation and T cells in renal cell carcinoma. Some clones are missing from TCRdb's copy, which holds only in-frame ones; the method was immunoSEQ multiplex PCR. Here the sample spans roughly 14,000 clones, more than 55% being singletons. Treatment: treatment-naive control, cytoreductive nephrectomy. The sequenced sample was tumor tissue, obtained from a patient whose treatment was nephrectomy without radiotherapy. These receptors came from a man aged 50-60 years with renal cell carcinoma.

The genes are TRBV10-1 and TRBJ2-7; D gene ambiguous. Per germline, CDR1 WNHNN and CDR2 SYGVQD (reference sequence). Trimming stripped 5 bases from V and 0 bases from J, with 11 bases between. The CDR3 is made up of 14 amino acids. The CDR3 DNA sequence: TGCGCCAGCAGTAAAGGTACCAGCTCCTACGAGCAGTACTTC. Translation: CASSKGTSSYEQYF.

The chain joins TRBV4-2 to TRBJ1-5, with TRBD1 identical over 8 bases. Per the germline V gene, CDR1 is LGHNA and CDR2 is YNFKEQ. V gave up 4 bases and J gave up 0 bases; unmatched junction bases: 2. CDR3 length: 15 amino acids. CDR3 DNA: TGTGCCAGCAGCCCGGGACAGGATAGCAATCAGCCCCAGCATTTT. Translated: CASSPGQDSNQPQHF.

CDR3 bases: TGTGCCAGCAGTTACGTCCAGGGGAACTATGGCTACACCTTC. It translates to CASSYVQGNYGYTF. The V call is TRBV6-6, the J call TRBJ1-2, with a possible D match to TRBD1 (6 bases). The CDR3 is made up of 14 amino acids. Germline CDR1 reads MNHNY; CDR2 reads SVGAGI (reference sequence). With 2 bases removed from V and 2 bases from J, the gap between germline ends came to 9 bases.

This chain links TRBV4-3 with TRBJ2-7, with 9 nucleotides matching TRBD2. V lost 2 bases, J lost 5 bases, and 4 bases stayed unmatched. CDR3 length: 14 amino acids. Germline V gene sequence: CDR1 LGHNA, CDR2 YSLEER. The CDR3 loop reads CASSQLAGSNEQYF. The CDR3 DNA is TGCGCCAGCAGCCAACTAGCGGGGAGTAACGAGCAGTACTTC.

The rearrangement links TRBV27 to TRBJ1-1, with 12 bases aligning to TRBD1. The CDR3 runs to 18 residues. Germline values: CDR1 MNHEY, CDR2 SMNVEV (reference sequence). With V trimmed by 3 bases and J by 5 bases, 13 bases remained unmatched. CDR3 residues: CASSFPPGTGGGLTEAFF. The DNA of the CDR3 is TGTGCCAGCAGTTTCCCCCCCGGGACAGGGGGCGGGTTGACTGAAGCTTTCTTT.

The chain couples TRBV4-2 to TRBJ1-1; D is undetermined. V lost 1 base, J lost 1 base, and 7 bases lay in between. The CDR3 runs to 14 residues. The germline V gene encodes CDR1 LGHNA and CDR2 YNFKEQ. The CDR3: CASSQVAGNTEAFF. CDR3 nucleotides: TGTGCCAGCAGCCAAGTCGCAGGGAACACTGAAGCTTTCTTT.

The V call is TRBV28, the J call TRBJ2-7; 8 bases map to TRBD2. Trimming at V came to 3 bases and at J to 3 bases, leaving 10 bases not matched to a gene. Germline loops: CDR1 MDHEN, CDR2 SYDVKM. CDR3 length equals 16 residues. The CDR3 reads CASSLKGGGPYYEQYF. The CDR3 DNA follows: TGTGCCAGCAGTTTGAAAGGCGGGGGGCCTTACTACGAGCAGTACTTC.

This clone appeared a single time. The chain recombines TRBV28 with TRBJ2-3; D is undetermined. The CDR3 consists of 12 residues. V lost 1 base to trimming and J lost 5 bases, with 4 bases between them. CDR1 is MDHEN and CDR2 is SYDVKM in the germline V gene. CDR3: CASSLSLDTQYF. The CDR3 DNA follows: TGTGCCAGCAGTTTATCTCTAGATACGCAGTATTTT.

V and J are TRBV19 and TRBJ2-3, with TRBD2 identical over 8 bases. The germline gives CDR1 LNHDA, CDR2 SQIVND (reference sequence). The CDR3 length is 13 residues. V was pared by 10 bases and J by 2 bases, with 5 bases of the junction left unmatched. In DNA form, the CDR3 reads TGTGCCACCACTAGCGGACTCACAGATACGCAGTATTTT. Amino acid sequence: CATTSGLTDTQYF. The full variable domain, its missing parts supplied by reference TRBV19 and TRBJ2-3, is DGGITQSPKYLFRKEGQNVTLSCEQNLNHDAMYWYRQDPGQGLRLIYYSQIVNDFQKGDIAEGYSVSREKKESFPLTVTSAQKNPTAFYLCATTSGLTDTQYFGPGTRLTVL.

The chain joins TRBV7-8 to TRBJ2-7, with D perhaps TRBD1 (6 bases). Germline V gene lookup returns CDR1 SGHVS and CDR2 FQNEAQ. The germline V and J ends were trimmed by 1 base and 1 base, with 11 bases remaining between them. This CDR3 spans 15 amino acids. CDR3 protein: CASSLGGQGSYEQYF. The CDR3 bases are TGTGCCAGCAGCTTAGGGGGGCAGGGTTCCTACGAGCAGTACTTC.

The chain has TRBV10-3 and TRBJ2-2; TRBD1 matches 7 bases. Per germline, CDR1 ENHRY and CDR2 SYGVKD. V dropped 4 bases and J dropped 2; count of bases not matched to a gene: 1. The CDR3 has 14 amino acids. This CDR3 is CAISGDSNTGELFF. The CDR3 nucleotides read TGTGCCATCAGTGGGGACAGCAACACCGGGGAGCTGTTTTTT.

This clone was seen more than once but under ten times. Written as DNA, the CDR3 is TGTGCCTGGAGTGTATTCGCGGGTGGGGAGCAGTACTTC. The encoded protein is CAWSVFAGGEQYF. J is TRBJ2-7 and V is TRBV30, with a possible D match to TRBD2 (5 bases). The ends were cut back, 0 bases at V and 7 bases at J, with 13 bases in the middle. Germline V CDR1 and CDR2: GTSNPN, SVGIG (reference sequence). The CDR3 sequence is 13 residues long.

The chain links TRBV6-1 to TRBJ2-7; D is unclear. Trimming took 3 bases from V and 6 from J, leaving 15 bases between them. Germline CDR1 MNHNS, CDR2 SASEGT. The CDR3 loop spans 14 amino acids. Here the CDR3 reads CASSDTHLVVEQYF. In DNA, the CDR3 is TGTGCCAGCAGTGATACTCACCTGGTGGTCGAGCAGTACTTC.